This is a list of T cell receptor beta chains from one sample in a study of blood T cell repertoires in COVID-19. This table comes from immunoSEQ multiplex PCR, and its TCRdb copy is limited to in-frame clones, with some not included. The sample lists around 37,000 clones; 75% to 90% were seen once. The sequencing sample was made of peripheral blood. The receptors derive from a man aged 50 or older with active or convalescent COVID-19. The CDR3 runs from the conserved cysteine through the conserved F or W. Each record gives: V gene, D gene, J gene, CDR3 DNA, CDR3 protein. A D gene is named only where the DNA matches it firmly.

TRBV2	TRBD2	TRBJ2-7	TGTGCCAGCAGGATACTTCTAGCGGAAGTCTCTAGCGAGCAGTACTTC	CASRILLAEVSSEQYF
TRBV15	-	TRBJ1-1	TGTGCCACCAGCAGAGCGACCCCGGGTGACGCTTTCTTT	CATSRATPGDAFF
TRBV11-2	TRBD2	TRBJ2-1	TGTGCCAGCAGCTTAGTAGGACTAGCGGGAGGGATATACAATGAGCAGTTCTTC	CASSLVGLAGGIYNEQFF
TRBV5-5	-	TRBJ2-3	TGTGCCAGCAGCTCTTGGGACTCCCGGGCAAATACGCAGTATTTT	CASSSWDSRANTQYF
TRBV5-1	-	TRBJ2-7	TGCGCCAGCAGCTTGGACCCCGCGGGGTCCTCATGGGAGCAGTACTTC	CASSLDPAGSSWEQYF
TRBV2	-	TRBJ2-5	TGTGCCAGCAAGGTTGGAGGACAAGAGACCCAGTACTTC	CASKVGGQETQYF
TRBV27	-	TRBJ2-5	TGTGCCAGCAGTTTGGGGCCGTACCAAGAGACCCAGTACTTC	CASSLGPYQETQYF
TRBV19	TRBD2	TRBJ2-7	TGTGCCAGTAGTACTAGCGGCTACGAGCAGTACTTC	CASSTSGYEQYF
TRBV15	-	TRBJ1-5	TGTGCCACCAGCAGAGATCCCAGGGCCAATCAGCCCCAGCATTTT	CATSRDPRANQPQHF
TRBV28	TRBD1	TRBJ2-7	TGTGCCAGCAGTTTAATGGGGGGACAGGGGGCGAGTGAGCAGTACTTC	CASSLMGGQGASEQYF
TRBV6-5	-	TRBJ2-3	TGTGCCAGCAGTTACGGGGGCAGCACAGATACGCAGTATTTT	CASSYGGSTDTQYF
TRBV18	-	TRBJ2-1	TGTGCCAGCTCACCACCCGGGGGATCTGAGCAGTTCTTC	CASSPPGGSEQFF
TRBV5-1	TRBD2	TRBJ2-7	TGCGCCAGCAGCTTTGGGGTGGGAGGGATCCTACGAGAGCAGTACTTC	CASSFGVGGILREQYF
TRBV27	-	TRBJ1-1	TGTGCCAGCAGTTTGGCGGCAGGGGTTAACACTGAAGCTTTCTTT	CASSLAAGVNTEAFF
TRBV24-1	TRBD2	TRBJ2-2	TGTGCCACCAGTGCAGGGACTAGCGGGAGGGCCAACACCGGGGAGCTGTTTTTT	CATSAGTSGRANTGELFF
TRBV7-2	TRBD1	TRBJ1-5	TGTGCCAGCAGCGGACAGGGGTATAGCAATCAGCCCCAGCATTTT	CASSGQGYSNQPQHF